This T cell receptor (beta chain) derives from a study of cytomegalovirus exposure and HLA in healthy donors. V lost 5 bases and J lost 5; bases outside the gene matches: 9. The germline CDR1 and CDR2 sequences are SGHTA and FQGTGA. The CDR3 is made up of 16 amino acids. Study-level points and caveats: Approximately 17,000 TCR beta sequences were associated with HLA alleles at 0.05 false discovery rate in a later analysis. An assumption of roughly uniform sequencing depth across donors underlay the presence/absence analyses. The study designated fewer than 200 TCR beta chains cytomegalovirus-associated. Later analysis associated a missense DCLRE1C variant with TCR beta V- and J-gene trimming.

The PCR employed 60 Vbeta primers together with 13 Jbeta primers. Repertoires were generated with immunoSEQ multiplex PCR, while TCRdb's copy carries only in-frame clones and drops some. Of fewer than 120,000 clones in the sample, more than 60% were seen once. Concerning this clone itself: Its antigen is currently unknown.

The clonotype comes from a man aged 25-45 years in good health and CMV-seropositive. The chain couples TRBV7-3 to TRBJ2-2; 9 nucleotides line up with TRBD1. The source material was PBMCs. CDR3 sequence: CASSRWGTGRTGELFF. CDR3 nucleotides: TGTGCCAGCAGCCGGTGGGGGACAGGGAGAACCGGGGAGCTGTTTTTT. The full variable domain, its missing parts supplied by reference TRBV7-3 and TRBJ2-2, is GAGVSQTPSNKVTEKGKYVELRCDPISGHTALYWYRQSLGQGPEFLIYFQGTGAADDSGLPNDRFFAVRPEGSVSTLKIQRTERGDSAVYLCASSRWGTGRTGELFFGEGSRLTVL.